The 27 T cell receptor beta chains below all came from one sample that was sequenced in a study of T cell clones after liver transplantation (dated by TCRdb to between 2018 and 2021). The library was produced with the immunoSEQ multiplex PCR assay. What TCRdb holds here is the immuneACCESS table cut down to in-frame rearrangements. Part of the clones is not present; checked against another copy, under half of the missing clones reflect an unresolved V gene, and the others are unexplained. In this sample the table shows tens of thousands of clones, roughly 84% of which occur a single time. The ten largest clonotypes hold 2.1% of the sample. Sequencing used CD4+ T cells from blood, obtained around 48 months after liver transplant. These receptors all come from a human patient who received a liver transplant. Some T cells seen after a transplant may have their origin in the graft donor.

The rearrangement links TRBV25-1 to TRBJ2-7; the D is unclear. The V and J ends lost 11 bases and 3 bases respectively, with 17 bases between them. The CDR3 has 13 amino acids. In germline, CDR1 is MGHDK, CDR2 SYGVNS. The CDR3 region has the DNA TGTGCCTACCAACACAGTAACAACTACGAGCAGTACTTC. It encodes CAYQHSNNYEQYF.

V is TRBV4-3 and J is TRBJ2-2, with D perhaps given as TRBD1 or TRBD2 (6 bases each). The CDR3 has 16 amino acids. Germline assignment: CDR1 LGHNA and CDR2 YSLEER. The V end lost 3 bases, the J end lost 1 base, and 12 bases lay between the germline ends. The CDR3 sequence: CASSHLQGLNTGELFF. In DNA form, the CDR3 reads TGCGCCAGCAGCCATTTACAGGGACTGAACACCGGGGAGCTGTTTTTT.

The chain employs TRBV7-8 and TRBJ1-1; no definite D call. V dropped 1 base and J dropped 7 bases, with 10 bases sitting between them. This CDR3 region has 13 residues. Germline loops: CDR1 SGHVS, CDR2 FQNEAQ. The CDR3, as DNA: TGTGCCAGCAGCTTAGATAGCGGGCTTGAAGCTTTCTTT. This gives the protein CASSLDSGLEAFF.

The J gene is TRBJ1-6, the V gene TRBV7-9; the D gene is possibly TRBD1 (6 bases). CDR3 length: 14 residues. V lost 5 bases to trimming and J lost 5 bases, with 10 bases between them. CDR1 is SEHNR, CDR2 FQNEAQ, per germline (reference sequence). The DNA of the CDR3 is TGTGCCAGCAGCGTCTGGACAGATAATTCACCCCTCCACTTT. Encoded protein: CASSVWTDNSPLHF.

The CDR3 DNA follows: TGTGCCAGCAGTGATGAACGAAATCAGCCCCAGCATTTT. Amino acids: CASSDERNQPQHF. The gene calls are TRBV6-5 and TRBJ1-5, with D hard to call. CDR3 size: 13 residues. V was pared by 5 bases and J by 4 bases, with 9 bases between. CDR1 MNHEY and CDR2 SVGAGI come from the germline V gene.

V usage is TRBV18 and J usage is TRBJ1-1, with 7 positions matching TRBD1. The junction had 5 bases not matched to a gene; V was cut back by 3 bases and J by 1 base. Germline CDR1 reads KGHSH; CDR2 reads LQKENI. The CDR3 is 15 residues long. This chain's CDR3 is CASSPEGAANTEAFF. The DNA for the CDR3 is TGTGCCAGCTCACCGGAGGGGGCGGCGAACACTGAAGCTTTCTTT.

The chain carries TRBV5-4 and TRBJ2-3; 7 bases fit TRBD2. This CDR3 is built from 14 residues. Germline CDR1 is SGHNT and CDR2 is YYREEE (reference sequence). The trim removed 4 bases at V and 4 bases at J, leaving 6 bases unmatched. CDR3 amino acids: CASSQGLVADTQYF. The CDR3 DNA sequence: TGTGCCAGCAGCCAAGGACTAGTCGCAGATACGCAGTATTTT.

The chain couples TRBV5-8 to TRBJ2-7; D not resolved. V lost 0 bases and J 3 bases, leaving 10 bases between the germline ends. This CDR3 spans 14 amino acids. Germline V lookup: CDR1 SGHTS, CDR2 YDEGEE. CDR3 amino acids: CASSLVQSYYEQYF. CDR3 sequence (DNA): TGTGCCAGCAGCTTGGTCCAGTCCTACTACGAGCAGTACTTC.

This chain uses TRBV27 with TRBJ1-2; a weak D match, TRBD1 (5 bases). V was trimmed by 5 bases and J by 3 bases, leaving 10 bases between them. Germline CDR1 is MNHEY and CDR2 is SMNVEV (reference sequence). The CDR3 runs to 13 residues. The CDR3 nucleotides are TGTGCCAGCAGTGGGGGACGGGACTATGGCTACACCTTC. This encodes CASSGGRDYGYTF.

V is TRBV10-3 and J is TRBJ1-5; D not certain. The length of the CDR3 is 15 residues. The germline CDR1 and CDR2 sequences are ENHRY and SYGVKD. The V end lost 3 bases, the J end lost 3 bases, and 12 bases lay between the germline ends. CDR3 sequence reads: CAISDSLGINQPQHF. The CDR3 bases are TGTGCCATCAGTGACAGCCTAGGGATCAATCAGCCCCAGCATTTT.

The J gene is TRBJ1-1, the V gene TRBV5-6; D gene ambiguous. The CDR3 runs to 17 residues. Trimming removed 0 bases at V and 0 bases at J, with 15 bases between. Germline CDR1 SGHDT, CDR2 YYEEEE. The CDR3 DNA reads as TGTGCCAGCAGCTTGGGATCTAGGACGGACTTGAACACTGAAGCTTTCTTT. Protein sequence: CASSLGSRTDLNTEAFF.

This clone was detected a few times. The chain combines TRBV6-1 with TRBJ1-5; D call uncertain. V was cut by 5 bases and J by 1 base, with 3 bases left in between. Germline-derived CDR1 and CDR2 are MNHNS and SASEGT. The CDR3 runs 12 residues. CDR3 region: CASSPSNQPQHF. In DNA form, the CDR3 reads TGTGCCAGCAGTCCCAGCAATCAGCCCCAGCATTTT.

Written as DNA, the CDR3 is TGTGCCTGGAGTGGGGACAGCCTTCCCACAGATACGCAGTATTTT. Translation: CAWSGDSLPTDTQYF. The rearrangement uses TRBV30 and TRBJ2-3; 7 bases align to TRBD1. This CDR3 is 15 amino acids long. Trimming at V came to 1 base and at J to 2 bases, leaving 6 bases not matched to a gene. The germline gives CDR1 GTSNPN, CDR2 SVGIG (reference sequence).

The V call is TRBV7-9, the J call TRBJ1-2; D not resolved. Germline loops: CDR1 SEHNR, CDR2 FQNEAQ (reference sequence). Trimming cost V 3 bases and J 7 bases, with 9 bases left between them. CDR3 size: 12 residues. This CDR3 reads CASSFGDGGYTF. CDR3 DNA: TGTGCCAGCAGCTTCGGAGACGGTGGCTACACCTTC.

The chain couples TRBV5-1 to TRBJ2-5, with TRBD2 as a possible D gene (6 bases). The CDR3 is 12 residues long. CDR1 and CDR2 from the germline V gene are SGHRS and YFSETQ. Trimming cost V 4 bases and J 5 bases, with 9 bases left between them. CDR3 residues: CASSREFETQYF. CDR3 sequence (DNA): TGCGCCAGCAGCCGGGAGTTTGAGACCCAGTACTTC.

The rearrangement links TRBV5-1 to TRBJ2-2; D unresolved. CDR1 is SGHRS, CDR2 YFSETQ, per germline. With 2 bases removed from V and 6 bases from J, the gap between germline ends came to 5 bases. The CDR3 extends over 12 amino acids. CDR3 region: CASSFGPGELFF. DNA of the CDR3: TGCGCCAGCAGCTTTGGTCCCGGGGAGCTGTTTTTT.

The chain employs TRBV28 and TRBJ2-1; D is possibly TRBD2 (5 bases). The germline V and J ends were trimmed by 4 bases and 2 bases, with 15 bases remaining between them. The V gene's germline CDR1 is MDHEN and CDR2 SYDVKM. CDR3 length: 16 amino acids. In DNA form, the CDR3 reads TGTGCCAGCAGTTCCCCCCAGGTCGGGGCCTACAATGAGCAGTTCTTC. Its protein product is CASSSPQVGAYNEQFF.

In DNA, the CDR3 is TGTGCCAGCATTTTCGGGGCACACCTTGAAGCTTTCTTT. It yields the protein CASIFGAHLEAFF. The V and J genes are TRBV6-6 and TRBJ1-1, with D maybe TRBD1 (5 bases). The V gene's germline CDR1 is MNHNY and CDR2 SVGAGI (reference sequence). This CDR3 comprises 13 residues. V was shortened by 7 bases and J by 7 bases, with 16 bases between the two germline ends.

The chain recombines TRBV5-1 with TRBJ2-5, with a tentative D call TRBD1 (6 bases). Deletions cut 4 bases from V and 5 bases from J, with 15 bases between. The CDR3 has 14 residues. The germline CDR1 and CDR2 sequences are SGHRS and YFSETQ. CDR3 sequence: CASSPGQIHETQYF. CDR3 DNA sequence: TGCGCCAGCAGCCCCGGACAGATTCATGAGACCCAGTACTTC.

This clone was recorded once. This chain joins TRBV29-1 and TRBJ2-2; D remains unclear. The CDR3 length is 11 residues. Germline assignment: CDR1 SQVTM and CDR2 ANQGSEA. Trimming removed 2 bases from V and 11 bases from J, with 9 bases in between. The CDR3 here is CSVELRLELFF. In DNA, the CDR3 is TGCAGCGTTGAACTCCGTTTAGAGCTGTTTTTT.

The genes are TRBV7-6 and TRBJ1-1; weak D call: TRBD1 (6 bases). Per the germline V gene, CDR1 is SGHVS and CDR2 is FNYEAQ. Trimming took off 5 bases at V and 2 bases at J, with 9 bases between the two ends. The CDR3 runs 13 residues. For the CDR3, the DNA is TGTGCCAGCAGCAGGACAGTTAACACTGAAGCTTTCTTT. Translated: CASSRTVNTEAFF.

J is TRBJ2-7 and V is TRBV5-4; TRBD2 agrees at 13 bases. The CDR3 loop spans 18 amino acids. With V trimmed by 0 bases and J by 5 bases, 11 bases remained unmatched. CDR1 and CDR2 from the germline V gene are SGHNT and YYREEE (reference sequence). CDR3 bases: TGTGCCAGCAGCTTGGACCTTGGACTAGCGGGAGTTCTCCACGAGCAGTACTTC. It translates to CASSLDLGLAGVLHEQYF.

The gene calls are TRBV18 and TRBJ1-3; D remains ambiguous. V lost 0 bases to trimming and J lost 2 bases, with 8 bases between them. This CDR3 is built from 15 residues. The germline CDR1 and CDR2 sequences are KGHSH and LQKENI. CDR3 sequence reads: CASSPPGFTGNTIYF. CDR3 DNA sequence: TGTGCCAGCTCACCACCAGGGTTTACTGGAAACACCATATATTTT.

This clone has a handful of counts. This sequence joins TRBV6-5 and TRBJ1-1; D remains unclear. Germline-derived CDR1 and CDR2 are MNHEY and SVGAGI. The ends were cut back, 2 bases at V and 1 base at J, with 5 bases in the middle. This CDR3 has 13 amino acids. CDR3 sequence: CASSYKQNTEAFF. The CDR3 region has the DNA TGTGCCAGCAGTTACAAGCAGAACACTGAAGCTTTCTTT.

The V gene is TRBV19, the J gene TRBJ1-5; D unresolved. CDR1 and CDR2 from the germline V gene are LNHDA and SQIVND (reference sequence). Between the trimmed V and J ends, which lost 0 bases and 9 bases, there was a span of 12 bases. This CDR3 is built from 14 residues. CDR3 loop: CASSIDVGPLPQHF. The CDR3 nucleotides are TGTGCCAGTAGTATAGATGTGGGCCCATTGCCCCAGCATTTT.

This chain joins TRBV5-1 and TRBJ2-3; 8 bases align to TRBD2. CDR3 size: 15 residues. The ends lost 0 bases at V and 3 bases at J; junction bases unmatched: 3. Per the germline V gene, CDR1 is SGHRS and CDR2 is YFSETQ. CDR3 loop: CASSLELADTDTQYF. In nucleotides, the CDR3 is TGCGCCAGCAGCTTGGAACTAGCGGATACAGATACGCAGTATTTT.

The chain is built from TRBV19 and TRBJ2-2; 10 positions agree with TRBD2. Germline assignment: CDR1 LNHDA and CDR2 SQIVND (reference sequence). This CDR3 comprises 16 residues. Trimming removed 6 bases from V and 2 bases from J; junction bases left unmatched: 6. This CDR3 is CASRAWTSGNTGELFF. The DNA of the CDR3 is TGTGCCAGTAGAGCTTGGACTAGCGGCAACACCGGGGAGCTGTTTTTT.